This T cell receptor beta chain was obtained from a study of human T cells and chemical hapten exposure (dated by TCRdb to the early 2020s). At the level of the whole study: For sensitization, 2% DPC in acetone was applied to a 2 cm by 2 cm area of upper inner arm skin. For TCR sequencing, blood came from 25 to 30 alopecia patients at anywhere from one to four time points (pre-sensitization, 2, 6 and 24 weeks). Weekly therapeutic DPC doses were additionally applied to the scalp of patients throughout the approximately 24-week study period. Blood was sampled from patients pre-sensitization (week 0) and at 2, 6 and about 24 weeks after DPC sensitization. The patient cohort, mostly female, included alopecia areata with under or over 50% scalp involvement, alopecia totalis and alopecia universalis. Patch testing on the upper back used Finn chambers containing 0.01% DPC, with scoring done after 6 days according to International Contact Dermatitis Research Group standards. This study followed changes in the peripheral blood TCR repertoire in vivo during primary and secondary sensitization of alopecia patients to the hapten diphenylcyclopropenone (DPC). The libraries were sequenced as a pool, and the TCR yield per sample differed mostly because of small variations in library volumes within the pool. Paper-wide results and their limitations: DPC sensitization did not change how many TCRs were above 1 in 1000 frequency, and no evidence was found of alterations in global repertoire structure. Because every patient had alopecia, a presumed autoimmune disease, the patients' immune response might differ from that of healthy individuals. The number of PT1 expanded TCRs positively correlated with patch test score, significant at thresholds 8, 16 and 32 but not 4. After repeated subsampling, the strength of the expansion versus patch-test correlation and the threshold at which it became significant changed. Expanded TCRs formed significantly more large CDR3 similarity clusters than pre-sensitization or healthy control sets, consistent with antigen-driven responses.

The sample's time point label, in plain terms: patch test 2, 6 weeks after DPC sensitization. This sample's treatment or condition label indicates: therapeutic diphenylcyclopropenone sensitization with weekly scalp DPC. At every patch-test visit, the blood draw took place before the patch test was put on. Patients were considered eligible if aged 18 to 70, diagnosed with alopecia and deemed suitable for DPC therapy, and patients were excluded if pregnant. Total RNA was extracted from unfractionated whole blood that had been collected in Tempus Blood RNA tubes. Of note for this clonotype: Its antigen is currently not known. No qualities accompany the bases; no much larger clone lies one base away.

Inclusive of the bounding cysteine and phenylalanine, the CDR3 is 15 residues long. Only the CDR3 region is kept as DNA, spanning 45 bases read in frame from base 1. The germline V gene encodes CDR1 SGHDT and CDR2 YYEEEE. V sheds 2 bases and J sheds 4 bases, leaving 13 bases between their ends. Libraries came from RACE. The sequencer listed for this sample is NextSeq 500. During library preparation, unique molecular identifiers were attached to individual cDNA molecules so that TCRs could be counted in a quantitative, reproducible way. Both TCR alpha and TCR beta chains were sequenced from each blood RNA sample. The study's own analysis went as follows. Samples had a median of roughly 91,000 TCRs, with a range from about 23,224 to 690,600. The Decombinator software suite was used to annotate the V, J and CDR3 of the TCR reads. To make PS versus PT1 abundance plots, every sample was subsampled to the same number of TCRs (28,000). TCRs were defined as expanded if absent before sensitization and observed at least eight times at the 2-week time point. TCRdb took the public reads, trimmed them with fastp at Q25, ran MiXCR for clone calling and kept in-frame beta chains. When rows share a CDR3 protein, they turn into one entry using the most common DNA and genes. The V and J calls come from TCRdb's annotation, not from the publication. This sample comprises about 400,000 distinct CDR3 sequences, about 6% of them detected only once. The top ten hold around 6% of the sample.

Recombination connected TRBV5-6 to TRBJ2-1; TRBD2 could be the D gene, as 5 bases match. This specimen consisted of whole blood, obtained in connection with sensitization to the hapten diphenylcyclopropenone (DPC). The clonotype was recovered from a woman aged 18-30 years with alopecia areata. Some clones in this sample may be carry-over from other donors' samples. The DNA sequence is TGTGCCAGCAGCTTACCGGGGTATGAGTACAATGAGCAGTTCTTC. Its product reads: CASSLPGYEYNEQFF.